The 27 T cell receptor beta chains below all came from one sample that was sequenced in a study of T cells in Graves' hyperthyroidism and ophthalmopathy. Researchers amplified the TCR beta CDR3 regions from RNA transcripts. The HTBI set primed first-round TCR CDR3 RT-PCR. TCRdb ran MiXCR on the multiplex PCR reads and lists one entry per CDR3 protein. The sample has roughly 380,000 distinct CDR3 sequences, approximately 20% seen once. The sequenced material came from blood. The receptors were sampled from a woman aged 18-30 years with Graves' hyperthyroidism.

This clonotype was seen at least ten times. This chain links TRBV10-1 with TRBJ2-3, with 9 bases matching TRBD2. Trimming removed 6 bases from V and 6 bases from J; junction bases left unmatched: 10. The germline V gene has CDR1 WNHNN and CDR2 SYGVQD (reference sequence). The CDR3 has 15 residues. The CDR3 here is CASSEGGLASDTQYF. Written as DNA, the CDR3 is TGCGCCAGCAGCGAAGGGGGACTAGCATCGGATACGCAGTATTTT.

The sample holds many counts of this clonotype. The CDR3 region has the DNA TGTGCTAGTGGCTGGGGGTGGGCTAGCGTTACCGGGGAGCTGTTTTTT. Translating it yields CASGWGWASVTGELFF. This chain connects TRBV12-5 to TRBJ2-2, with D possibly TRBD2 on 6 matching bases. Trimming removed 6 bases from V and 5 bases from J, with 19 bases in between. CDR1 is LGHNT and CDR2 is FRNRAP in the germline V gene. The CDR3 contains 16 residues.

The chain has TRBV6-1 and TRBJ2-7; no clear D gene. CDR3 length equals 14 residues. V shed 5 bases and J shed 2 bases, with 13 bases lying between them. The germline V gene encodes CDR1 MNHNS and CDR2 SASEGT. The CDR3 reads CASSTNGLTYEQYF. The CDR3 DNA reads TGTGCCAGCAGTACAAACGGGCTTACCTACGAGCAGTACTTC.

This clonotype has just a few counts. The V call is TRBV7-3, the J call TRBJ2-2, with 7 bases matching TRBD1. Per the germline V gene, CDR1 is SGHTA and CDR2 is FQGTGA. CDR3 length: 14 residues. V was clipped by 5 bases and J by 8 bases; unmatched bases: 8. The CDR3 here is CASSPPGGGGELFF. Here the CDR3 DNA reads TGTGCCAGCAGCCCCCCAGGGGGTGGGGGGGAGCTGTTTTTT.

The chain is built from TRBV6-4 and TRBJ2-5; 8 bases are shared with TRBD1. Losses at the gene ends were 7 bases for V and 3 bases for J; bases not matched to a gene: 7. The germline gives CDR1 MRHNA, CDR2 SNTAGT. The CDR3 runs to 14 residues. CDR3 residues: CASTTGGIEETQYF. The CDR3 DNA is TGTGCCAGCACTACAGGGGGAATTGAAGAGACCCAGTACTTC.

The table lists this clonotype with many counts. The rearrangement joins TRBV6-5 to TRBJ2-7, with D perhaps matching TRBD2 (6 bases). Trimming shortened V by 5 bases and J by 3 bases, and 14 bases separated the two germline ends. Germline CDR1 is MNHEY and CDR2 is SVGAGI. This CDR3 has 14 residues. CDR3 region: CASSPRGTFYEQYF. DNA for the CDR3: TGTGCCAGCAGTCCCCGGGGGACTTTCTACGAGCAGTACTTC.

This clonotype was counted between two and nine times. Likely a read error: the CDR3 ends without its conserved phenylalanine or tryptophan. The limits of the CDR3 on the DNA are not certain, so only TCRdb's listed CDR3 is given. The chain has TRBV4-1 and TRBJ2-7; TRBD1, the D gene given by the table, was not confirmed from the DNA. From germline, CDR1 is MGHRA and CDR2 YSYEKL. The CDR3 is made up of 13 amino acids, end residues included. The CDR3 region is CASSQDYQPPTHI.

This clonotype has a count of ten or more. The rearrangement links TRBV24-1 to TRBJ1-2; unclear D gene. Germline V gene lookup returns CDR1 KGHDR and CDR2 SFDVKD. Trimming left V 3 bases short and J 3 bases short, with 7 bases between. The CDR3 has 13 residues. The CDR3 reads CATSDPGDYGYTF. The CDR3 nucleotides are TGTGCCACCAGTGATCCAGGAGACTATGGCTACACCTTC.

This clonotype has ten or more counts. The rearrangement uses TRBV6-5 and TRBJ1-2; 7 bases map to TRBD1. The V gene end was trimmed by 5 bases and the J gene end by 3 bases; junction bases not matched to a gene: 6. The CDR3 loop spans 14 amino acids. CDR1 is MNHEY, CDR2 SVGAGI, per germline. DNA of the CDR3: TGTGCCAGCAGTCGCCCCGACAGGGACTATGGCTACACCTTC. This codes for CASSRPDRDYGYTF.

This clonotype has at least ten counts. The CDR3 region has the DNA TGTGCCAGCAGTTCGAGCTCCAGGTACTACGAGCAGTACTTC. Translated, it gives CASSSSSRYYEQYF. The chain employs TRBV27 and TRBJ2-7, with no clear D. CDR3 length: 14 residues. Germline V gives CDR1 MNHEY, CDR2 SMNVEV (reference sequence). V lost 4 bases to trimming and J lost 3 bases, with 13 bases between them.

This clonotype has only a few counts. The V call is TRBV2, the J call TRBJ2-3, with 8 bases lining up with TRBD2. CDR3 length: 16 amino acids. The germline gives CDR1 SNHLY, CDR2 FYNNEI. The V and J ends lost 8 bases and 0 bases, in that order; junction bases with no gene match: 10. The CDR3 DNA reads TGTGCCAGCCATCTCCGGGGGGGCACTAGCACAGATACGCAGTATTTT. Translated: CASHLRGGTSTDTQYF.

This clonotype was observed at least ten times. This chain joins TRBV20-1 and TRBJ2-1; D may be TRBD2 (5 bases). The CDR3 loop spans 13 amino acids. Germline CDR1 DFQATT, CDR2 SNEGSKA (reference sequence). V was clipped by 3 bases and J by 2 bases, with 8 bases between them. The CDR3 loop reads CSARDFPYNEQFF. The DNA of the CDR3 is TGCAGTGCTAGGGACTTTCCCTACAATGAGCAGTTCTTC.

This clonotype was seen at least ten times. This clone may be a read error of a much larger clone one base away. The chain joins TRBV6-1 to TRBJ1-2, with D possibly matching TRBD1 (5 bases). Germline loops: CDR1 MNHNS, CDR2 SASEGT. The CDR3 spans 13 residues. CDR3 bases: TGTGCCAGCGGGACTATGGGGGTATTGGACTACGCCTTC. Its translation: CASGTMGVLDYAF.

Ten or more counts support this clonotype. The CDR3 DNA reads as TGCAGCGTTGAAAGGGACAGGGGTCAAGAGACCCAGTACTTC. Residues: CSVERDRGQETQYF. This chain links TRBV29-1 with TRBJ2-5, with 10 bases matching TRBD1. The CDR3 has 14 residues. Germline values: CDR1 SQVTM, CDR2 ANQGSEA. V shed 2 bases, J shed 2 bases, and the junction held 2 bases outside the gene matches.

At least ten counts were recorded for this clonotype. The V gene is TRBV6-1, the J gene TRBJ2-6, with a possible D match to TRBD1 (5 bases). V was clipped by 4 bases and J by 0 bases, with 7 bases between them. From germline, CDR1 is MNHNS and CDR2 SASEGT. The CDR3 is made up of 15 amino acids. The CDR3 DNA is TGTGCCAGCAGTGGTGACAGCTCTGGGGCCAACGTCCTGACTTTC. Translated: CASSGDSSGANVLTF.

Note on this clonotype: In this CDR3 the conserved last residue, phenylalanine or tryptophan, is missing, so a read error is likely. The V gene is TRBV12-3 or TRBV12-4, the J gene TRBJ1-1; weak D call: TRBD1 (6 bases). Trimming cost V 6 bases and J 5 bases, with 13 bases left between them. The CDR3 has 13 amino acids. The CDR3 DNA is TGTGCCAGCAGCTCCCAGGGGAGAACTGAAGCTTTCTAT. Its protein product is CASSSQGRTEAFY.

The V gene is TRBV4-1, the J gene TRBJ1-5, with 7 bases aligning to TRBD1. The CDR3 consists of 17 residues. The V segment lost 1 base and the J segment 5 bases; nucleotides outside the gene matches: 11. Per the germline V gene, CDR1 is MGHRA and CDR2 is YSYEKL. The CDR3 DNA reads TGCGCCAGCAGCCAAGGTTTACGAGGGACAGTTTATCAGCCCCAGCATTTT. This sequence encodes CASSQGLRGTVYQPQHF.

The V gene is TRBV29-1, the J gene TRBJ2-5; TRBD1 aligns across 9 bases. This CDR3 region has 13 residues. Losses at the gene ends were 6 bases for V and 4 bases for J; bases not matched to a gene: 6. Per germline, CDR1 SQVTM and CDR2 ANQGSEA. CDR3: CSVGTGRGETQYF. The CDR3 bases are TGCAGCGTGGGGACAGGGAGGGGAGAGACCCAGTACTTC.

Ten or more counts support this clonotype. This sequence joins TRBV11-2 and TRBJ2-5, with 8 bases that match TRBD2. V was pared by 3 bases and J by 10 bases, with 13 bases of the junction left unmatched. Germline CDR1 SGHAT, CDR2 FQNNGV. The CDR3 loop spans 15 amino acids. This CDR3 is CASSFFSGAGADQYF. The CDR3 nucleotides are TGTGCCAGCAGCTTCTTTAGCGGGGCCGGGGCGGACCAGTACTTC.

This clonotype appeared many times. The CDR3 DNA reads as TGTGCCAGCAGTCCTTTCCAACCGGGGCTACAAGCTTTCTTT. It yields the protein CASSPFQPGLQAFF. This chain links TRBV12-3 or TRBV12-4 with TRBJ1-1; possible D gene TRBD1, 5 bases. The CDR3 loop spans 14 amino acids. Trimming left V 5 bases short and J 9 bases short, with 19 bases between.

This clonotype was counted a few times. The gene calls are TRBV5-1 and TRBJ2-7; D remains ambiguous. Trimming took off 2 bases at V and 2 bases at J, with 11 bases between the two ends. The length of the CDR3 is 14 residues. Germline CDR1 is SGHRS and CDR2 is YFSETQ. The DNA for the CDR3 is TGCGCCAGCAGCTTAAACATCGCCGCCTACGAGCAGTACTTC. It yields the protein CASSLNIAAYEQYF.

This clonotype was seen ten or more times. The chain is built from TRBV7-6 and TRBJ1-2; D possibly corresponds to TRBD1 (5 bases). This CDR3 comprises 17 residues. Deletions cut 5 bases from V and 4 bases from J, with 23 bases between. CDR1 is SGHVS and CDR2 is FNYEAQ in the germline V gene. CDR3 nucleotides: TGTGCCAGCAGCCCACGGGAATTATGGGGCGGTAGCTATGGCTACACCTTC. Protein product: CASSPRELWGGSYGYTF.

In its sample, this clonotype was seen many times. V gene TRBV6-1 combines with J gene TRBJ1-1; no firm D call. V dropped 7 bases and J dropped 0 bases, with 18 bases sitting between them. Germline assignment: CDR1 MNHNS and CDR2 SASEGT. This CDR3 comprises 16 residues. The CDR3 here is CASTHPNQELNTEAFF. The CDR3 nucleotides are TGTGCCAGCACCCACCCAAATCAGGAATTGAACACTGAAGCTTTCTTT.

This clonotype was observed many times. J is TRBJ2-7 and V is TRBV6-1; 11 nucleotides align to TRBD1. The CDR3 has 16 residues. Germline lookup yields CDR1 MNHNS and CDR2 SASEGT. Losses at the gene ends were 5 bases for V and 0 bases for J; bases not matched to a gene: 6. CDR3 residues: CASSRGGTGGSYEQYF. The CDR3 coding sequence is TGTGCCAGCAGTCGAGGTGGGACAGGGGGCTCCTACGAGCAGTACTTC.

This clonotype came up many times. This sequence joins TRBV10-3 and TRBJ1-1; D is undetermined. The CDR3 loop spans 14 amino acids. CDR1 ENHRY and CDR2 SYGVKD come from the germline V gene. Trimming removed 3 bases at V and 1 base at J, with 9 bases between. The chain's CDR3 is CAISDEGGNTEAFF. Written as DNA, the CDR3 is TGTGCCATCAGTGATGAGGGCGGGAACACTGAAGCTTTCTTT.

The sample holds many counts of this clonotype. The chain joins TRBV9 to TRBJ1-1; D is perhaps TRBD1 (5 bases). Deletions cut 0 bases from V and 10 bases from J, with 10 bases between. This CDR3 contains 12 residues. Germline V gene data show CDR1 as SGDLS and CDR2 as YYNGEE. The CDR3 sequence: CASSVEQGRAFF. The CDR3, as DNA: TGTGCCAGCAGCGTAGAGCAGGGCCGAGCTTTCTTT.

This clonotype was picked up many times. V and J are TRBV28 and TRBJ2-7; a weak D match, TRBD1 (6 bases). The CDR3 has 15 amino acids. The V end was cut by 3 bases, the J end by 3 bases, with 15 bases between. Germline V gene lookup returns CDR1 MDHEN and CDR2 SYDVKM. The CDR3 sequence: CASSFRTEIIYEQYF. CDR3 sequence (DNA): TGTGCCAGCAGTTTTCGGACAGAAATTATCTACGAGCAGTACTTC.